The rows below give T cell receptor beta chains drawn from one sample of a study of T cell responses to AZD1222 COVID-19 vaccine. The protocol was immunoSEQ multiplex PCR, while the TCRdb copy is restricted to in-frame clones and leaves out a portion. The table lists about 86,000 clones, about 90% of them singletons. Sequences were derived from peripheral blood, sampled on day 0 of MenACWY control vaccination. All receptors come from an adult in good health. CDR3s include the opening cysteine and the closing phenylalanine or tryptophan. D genes are given only for firm matches. The size entry is marked missing in some rows and otherwise reads once, few, many or a size class.

clone size | J gene | D gene | V gene | CDR3 DNA | CDR3 protein
. | TRBJ2-7 | . | TRBV29-1 | TGCAGCGTTGGGGGGGGCAGTTCCTACGAGCAGTACTTC | CSVGGGSSYEQYF
once | TRBJ1-1 | . | TRBV12-5 | TGTGCTAGTGGTTTGGTAGAACAGCCGGGGGATACTGAAGCTTTCTTT | CASGLVEQPGDTEAFF
. | TRBJ2-7 | TRBD1 | TRBV7-2 | TGTGCCAGCAGCTTGACAGGGGGCAATTCCTACGAGCAGTACTTC | CASSLTGGNSYEQYF
. | TRBJ1-4 | . | TRBV21-1 | TGTGCCAGCAGCAAAGAGACAGGTACTAATGAAAAACTGTTTTTT | CASSKETGTNEKLFF
. | TRBJ2-5 | TRBD2 | TRBV12-5 | TGTGCTAGTGGTTTGACGAGCGGGGGGGCTGAGACCCAGTACTTC | CASGLTSGGAETQYF
. | TRBJ1-1 | . | TRBV11-3 | TGTGCCAGCAGCTTTGGGACGAACACTGAAGCTTTCTTT | CASSFGTNTEAFF
. | TRBJ1-2 | . | TRBV5-4 | TGTGCCAGCAGCCGACAATCTAACTATGGCTACACCTTC | CASSRQSNYGYTF
. | TRBJ2-1 | . | TRBV5-1 | TGCGCCAGCAGCGGGACAGTAGCGGGGAACTACAATGAGCAGTTCTTC | CASSGTVAGNYNEQFF
. | TRBJ1-2 | . | TRBV4-2 | TGTGCCAGCAGGCATACAGGGCTGAACTATGGCTACACCTTC | CASRHTGLNYGYTF
. | TRBJ1-6 | . | TRBV5-1 | TGCGCCAGCAGTCCGGACACTCTAGTGAATTCACCCCTCCACTTT | CASSPDTLVNSPLHF
. | TRBJ1-2 | TRBD1 | TRBV27 | TGTGCCAGCAGTTTTTTTCCACTCGGGACAGGGCATGGGGGCTACACCTTC | CASSFFPLGTGHGGYTF
. | TRBJ1-1 | . | TRBV28 | TGTGCCAGCAGTAATCCCCTGTGGACATCTAACACTGAAGCTTTCTTT | CASSNPLWTSNTEAFF
. | TRBJ1-6 | TRBD1 | TRBV28 | TGTGCCAGCAGCAAGACAGGGCTGGGTTCACCCCTCCACTTT | CASSKTGLGSPLHF
. | TRBJ1-6 | TRBD1 | TRBV7-2 | TGTGCCAGCAGCTCACCTCGACAGGGGGCCGGACATAATTCACCCCTCCACTTT | CASSSPRQGAGHNSPLHF
. | TRBJ2-7 | TRBD2 | TRBV6-4 | TGTGCCAGCAGTGACGGACTAGCGGGGGGGCCCGAGCAGTACTTC | CASSDGLAGGPEQYF
. | TRBJ1-2 | . | TRBV7-2 | TGTGCCAGCAGACCACTCTTAGGGCCAAACTATGGCTACACCTTC | CASRPLLGPNYGYTF
. | TRBJ1-2 | . | TRBV28 | TGTGCCAGCAAAGCGGATTATGGCTACACCTTC | CASKADYGYTF
. | TRBJ2-3 | . | TRBV3-1/TRBV3-2 | TGTGCCAGCAGCCAAGGCCGGGGAGCGGGCCGCACAGATACGCAGTATTTT | CASSQGRGAGRTDTQYF
. | TRBJ1-2 | . | TRBV2 | TGTGCCAGCACCAATACACCTAGCTATGGCTACACCTTC | CASTNTPSYGYTF
. | TRBJ2-2 | . | TRBV3-1/TRBV3-2 | TGTGCCAGCAGCCAAGAACCTGGTTCAACCGGGGAGCTGTTTTTT | CASSQEPGSTGELFF
few | TRBJ2-2 | TRBD1 | TRBV11-1 | TGTGCCAGCAGCTACGACAGGGGACAAACCGGGGAGCTGTTTTTT | CASSYDRGQTGELFF
. | TRBJ2-1 | . | TRBV9 | TGTGCCAGCAGCGGCCAACCGGGGGATGAGCAGTTCTTC | CASSGQPGDEQFF
. | TRBJ1-1 | . | TRBV5-6 | TGTGCCAGCAGCTTGAATTGGGCAGGAGGCACTGAAGCTTTCTTT | CASSLNWAGGTEAFF
. | TRBJ2-7 | TRBD1 | TRBV7-2 | TGTGCCAGCAGCTTGGGACAGGGGGCGATCTACGAGCAGTACTTC | CASSLGQGAIYEQYF
. | TRBJ2-1 | . | TRBV5-5 | TGTGCCAGCAGCCCCGGTAATCAGTGGCAGTTCTTC | CASSPGNQWQFF